This passage covers 9 T cell receptor beta chains from one sample sequenced in a study of Ad26.COV2.S vaccination and SARS-CoV-2 variants. Libraries were prepared by immunoSEQ multiplex PCR; TCRdb keeps only in-frame clonotypes and omits some of them. The repertoire consists of hundreds of thousands of clones, with around nine tenths occurring once and the leading ten covering more than 9%. The treatment is: approximately 18 received Ad26.COV2.S at low or high dose, single or two shots; about 5 received placebo; per-sample allocation not given. Samples were taken on day 63 after the first vaccine or placebo injection. Sequencing was performed on peripheral blood, taken in a trial of Ad26.COV2.S vaccine versus placebo. The receptors originated from a person between 18 and 65 years old who received the Ad26.COV2.S COVID-19 vaccine or a placebo.

This chain links TRBV6-2 or TRBV6-3 with TRBJ2-7, with D perhaps being TRBD1 or TRBD2 (6 bases each). Germline CDR1 MNHEY, CDR2 SVGEGT. CDR3 size: 14 residues. Trimming removed 7 bases at V and 7 bases at J, with 20 bases between. The CDR3 DNA is TGTGCCAGCAACCCGGGACAAAACGCGGGGGAGCAGTACTTC. It encodes CASNPGQNAGEQYF.

The chain combines TRBV19 with TRBJ2-5, with 8 positions matching TRBD2. Germline V lookup: CDR1 LNHDA, CDR2 SQIVND (reference sequence). The J segment lost 5 bases and the V segment lost 4 bases, leaving 9 bases of the junction unmatched. The CDR3 covers 15 residues. The CDR3 spells CASSTPGTSSETQYF. The CDR3 bases are TGTGCCAGTAGTACCCCTGGGACTAGTAGCGAGACCCAGTACTTC.

For this clone: Other DNA variants within this sample encode the same CDR3. The chain couples TRBV7-9 to TRBJ2-2; D not resolved. CDR1 SEHNR and CDR2 FQNEAQ come from the germline V gene (reference sequence). The V and J ends lost 0 bases and 1 base respectively, with 3 bases between them. This CDR3 contains 14 residues. This CDR3 reads CASSLAGNTGELFF. The CDR3 nucleotides are TGTGCCAGCAGCTTAGCAGGGAACACCGGGGAGCTGTTTTTT.

The chain joins TRBV6-5 to TRBJ2-1; 9 bases agree with TRBD2. This CDR3 spans 14 amino acids. CDR1 and CDR2 from the germline V gene are MNHEY and SVGAGI. With 4 bases clipped from V and 7 bases from J, the junction kept 5 bases outside the gene matches. The CDR3 DNA reads as TGTGCCAGCAGTTTAGGACTAGCGTCGAATGAGCAGTTCTTC. This codes for CASSLGLASNEQFF.

This chain joins TRBV11-2 and TRBJ2-5; D is uncertain. Trimming stripped 4 bases from V and 0 bases from J, with 9 bases between. The CDR3 extends over 14 amino acids. Germline V gene data show CDR1 as SGHAT and CDR2 as FQNNGV. The CDR3 protein is CASSSSRYQETQYF. The CDR3 region has the DNA TGTGCCAGCAGCTCGTCTCGATACCAAGAGACCCAGTACTTC.

The chain couples TRBV11-2 to TRBJ1-2, with D maybe TRBD1 (5 bases). V lost 8 bases and J lost 2, with 18 bases in between. Germline V gives CDR1 SGHAT, CDR2 FQNNGV. The CDR3 is 15 residues long. CDR3 nucleotide sequence: TGTGCCAGCGAAAAGGGGAGGATCGTGAACTATGGCTACACCTTC. This gives the protein CASEKGRIVNYGYTF.

V is TRBV25-1 and J is TRBJ2-7, with D possibly TRBD1 on 5 matching bases. Trimming stripped 7 bases from V and 1 base from J, with 11 bases between. CDR1 and CDR2 (germline): MGHDK, SYGVNS. This CDR3 has 13 amino acids. CDR3 DNA sequence: TGTGCCAGCAACACAGGCGCTTCCTACGAGCAGTACTTC. Translated: CASNTGASYEQYF.

The chain uses TRBV27 and TRBJ2-7, with no clear D. The CDR3 spans 14 residues. Germline V gives CDR1 MNHEY, CDR2 SMNVEV (reference sequence). V was cut by 1 base and J by 3 bases, with 10 bases left in between. In nucleotides, the CDR3 is TGTGCCAGCAGTTTATACCCCCCCGGCTACGAGCAGTACTTC. Residues: CASSLYPPGYEQYF.

In regard to this clone: Other DNA sequences within the sample encode an identical CDR3. The chain has TRBV7-6 and TRBJ2-5; a weak D match, TRBD1 (5 bases). The CDR3 covers 13 residues. Germline CDR1 and CDR2: SGHVS and FNYEAQ. Trimming cost V 1 base and J 2 bases, with 5 bases left between them. CDR3 residues: CASSLGQQETQYF. In DNA form, the CDR3 reads TGTGCCAGCAGCTTAGGACAGCAAGAGACCCAGTACTTC.